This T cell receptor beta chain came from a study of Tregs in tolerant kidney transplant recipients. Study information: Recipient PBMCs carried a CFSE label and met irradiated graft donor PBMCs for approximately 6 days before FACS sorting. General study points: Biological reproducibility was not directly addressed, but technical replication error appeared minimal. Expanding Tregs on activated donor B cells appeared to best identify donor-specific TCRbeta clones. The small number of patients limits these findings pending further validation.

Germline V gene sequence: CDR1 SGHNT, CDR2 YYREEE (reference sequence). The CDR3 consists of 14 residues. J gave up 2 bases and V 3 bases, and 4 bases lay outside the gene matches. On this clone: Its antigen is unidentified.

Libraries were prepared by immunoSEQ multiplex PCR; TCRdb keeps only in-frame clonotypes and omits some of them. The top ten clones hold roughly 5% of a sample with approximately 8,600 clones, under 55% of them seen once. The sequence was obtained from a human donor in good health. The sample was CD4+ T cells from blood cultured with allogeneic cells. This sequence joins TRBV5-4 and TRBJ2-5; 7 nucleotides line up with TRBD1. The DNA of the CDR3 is TGTGCCAGCAGCTCCTTACAGGGGCAAGAGACCCAGTACTTC. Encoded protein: CASSSLQGQETQYF.